This TCR beta chain was sequenced during a study of preoperative IRX-2 immunotherapy in early breast cancer. The germline CDR1 and CDR2 sequences are SGHNT and YENEEA. The V and J ends lost 3 bases and 0 bases respectively, with 9 bases between them. The CDR3 has 15 amino acids. Treatment noted: preoperative locoregional IRX-2 cytokine immunotherapy. Preoperative locoregional IRX-2 cytokine immunotherapy was tested in the phase Ib source study. Method: immunoSEQ multiplex PCR; TCRdb's copy keeps in-frame clones and lacks some. Here the sample spans 40,000 to 50,000 clones, about 72% being singletons. This chain joins TRBV11-3 and TRBJ2-1; D remains unclear. The source was tumor tissue, collected after IRX-2 immunotherapy. The source of this sequence is a human donor with breast cancer. The CDR3: CASSLDGVSYNEQFF. CDR3 DNA: TGTGCCAGCAGCTTGGATGGGGTCTCCTACAATGAGCAGTTCTTC.